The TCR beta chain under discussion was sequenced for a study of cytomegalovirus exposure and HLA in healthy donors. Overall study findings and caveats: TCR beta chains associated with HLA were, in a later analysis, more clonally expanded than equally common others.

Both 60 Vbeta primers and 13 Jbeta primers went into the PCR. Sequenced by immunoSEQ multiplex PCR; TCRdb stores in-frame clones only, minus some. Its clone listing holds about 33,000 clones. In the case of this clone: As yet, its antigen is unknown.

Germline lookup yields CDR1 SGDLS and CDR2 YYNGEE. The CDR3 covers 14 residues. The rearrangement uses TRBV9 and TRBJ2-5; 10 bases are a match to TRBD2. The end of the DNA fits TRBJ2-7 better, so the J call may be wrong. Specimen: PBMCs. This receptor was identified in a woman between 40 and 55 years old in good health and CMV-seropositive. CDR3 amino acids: CASSPSGRADEQYF. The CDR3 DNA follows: TGTGCCAGCAGCCCCAGCGGGAGGGCAGACGAGCAGTACTTC.